This T cell receptor (beta chain) stems from a study of breast tumors, draining lymph nodes, adjacent tissues. TCRdb analysed the multiplex PCR reads with MiXCR anew, one entry per CDR3 protein. The top ten hold around 40% of the sample, which has roughly 11,000 distinct CDR3 sequences, 50% to 60% seen once. As for this clonotype: No antigen is known for it.

Notes on the study in general: The lymph node origin of tumor T cells was framed as consistent with a hypothesis, not demonstrated. Tumor repertoires ranked between lymph nodes and nontumor tissue in diversity, with V and J gene preferences. Findings are consistent with lymph node origin and intratumoral expansion of most tumor T cells. Luminal-like breast cancer showed significantly greater tumor-nontumor repertoire similarity than basal-like breast cancer did.

Sequencing input: breast tumor tissue. This receptor was obtained from a female donor with breast cancer. Some clones in this sample may be carry-over from other donors' samples.

CDR3 in amino acids: CASRPWTARFDEQYF. In DNA form, the CDR3 reads TGTGCCAGCAGACCCTGGACAGCCCGATTCGACGAGCAGTACTTC. V is TRBV6-2 or TRBV6-3 and J is TRBJ2-7, with D possibly being TRBD1 (6 bases). Germline V gene sequence: CDR1 MNHEY, CDR2 SVGEGT. This CDR3 comprises 15 residues. Deletions cut 6 bases from V and 5 bases from J, with 20 bases between.